This TCR beta chain appears in the sequencing data of a study of vaccination and CD4 T cells after COVID-19. On the study more broadly: Post-COVID specimens were obtained a median 101 days after diagnosis (range 35 to 161). The cells in question were stimulated using overlapping spike peptides derived from SARS-CoV-2, HCoV-NL63, HCoV-OC43 and HCoV-229E.

Sample treatment: roughly nine-day PBMC culture with coronavirus spike peptide pools or control peptides (ViraFEST assay). An Oncomine TCR Beta short-read assay was used to sequence the DNA from cultured CD4+ T cells. Genomic DNA was extracted from cultured CD4+ T cells. Each CDR3 protein gets one entry after TCRdb re-called the PCR reads with MiXCR. Here the sample spans approximately 20,000 distinct CDR3 sequences, over 40% being singletons. Study results and limitations: A nonsignificant median increase from roughly 21 to 40 SARS-CoV-2-reactive clonotypes was observed.

CDR1 and CDR2 from the germline V gene are DFQATT and SNEGSKA (reference sequence). The trim removed 2 bases at V and 6 bases at J, leaving 7 bases unmatched. The CDR3 consists of 14 residues. The sample holds a few counts of this clonotype. Its antigen is still unknown. The genes are TRBV20-1 and TRBJ1-2, with 9 bases matching TRBD1. This receptor was obtained from a human donor who had recovered from COVID-19. Sequencing was performed on CD4+ T cells from blood, cultured in vitro. For the CDR3, the DNA is TGCAGTGCTAGATCCGACAGGGGGAGTGATGGCTACACCTTC. As protein: CSARSDRGSDGYTF.